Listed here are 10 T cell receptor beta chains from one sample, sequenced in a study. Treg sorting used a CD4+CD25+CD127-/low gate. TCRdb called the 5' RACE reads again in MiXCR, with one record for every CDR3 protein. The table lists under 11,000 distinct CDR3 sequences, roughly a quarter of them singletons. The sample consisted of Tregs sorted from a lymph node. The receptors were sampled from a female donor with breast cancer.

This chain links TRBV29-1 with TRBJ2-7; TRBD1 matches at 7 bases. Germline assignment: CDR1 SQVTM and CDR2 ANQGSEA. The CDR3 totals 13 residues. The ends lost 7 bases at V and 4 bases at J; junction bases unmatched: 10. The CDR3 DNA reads TGCAGCGCCAAGACAGGGTTGAATTACGAGCAGTACTTC. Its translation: CSAKTGLNYEQYF.

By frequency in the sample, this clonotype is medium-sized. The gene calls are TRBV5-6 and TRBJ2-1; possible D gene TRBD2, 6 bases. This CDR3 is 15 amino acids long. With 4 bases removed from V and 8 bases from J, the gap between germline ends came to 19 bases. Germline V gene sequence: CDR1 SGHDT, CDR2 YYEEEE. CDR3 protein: CASSRGELVAYEQFF. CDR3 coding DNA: TGTGCCAGCAGCCGCGGGGAGCTAGTCGCATATGAGCAGTTCTTC. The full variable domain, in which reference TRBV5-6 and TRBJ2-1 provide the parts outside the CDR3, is DAGVTQSPTHLIKTRGQQVTLRCSPKSGHDTVSWYQQALGQGPQFIFQYYEEEERQRGNFPDRFSGHQFPNYSSELNVNALLLGDSALYLCASSRGELVAYEQFFGPGTRLTVL.

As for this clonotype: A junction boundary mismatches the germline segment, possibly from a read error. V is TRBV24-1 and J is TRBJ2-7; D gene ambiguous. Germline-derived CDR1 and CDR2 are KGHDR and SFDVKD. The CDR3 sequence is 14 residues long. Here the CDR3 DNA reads TGTGCCACCAGTGATACAACTGACCCCTACAAGCAGCACTTC. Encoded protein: CATSDTTDPYKQHF.

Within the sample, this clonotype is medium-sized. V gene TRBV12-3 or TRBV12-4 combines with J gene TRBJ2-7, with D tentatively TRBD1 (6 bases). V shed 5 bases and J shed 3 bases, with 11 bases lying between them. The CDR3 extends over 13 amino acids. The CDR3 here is CASSPDRNYEQYF. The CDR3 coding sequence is TGTGCCAGCAGTCCTGACAGGAACTACGAGCAGTACTTC.

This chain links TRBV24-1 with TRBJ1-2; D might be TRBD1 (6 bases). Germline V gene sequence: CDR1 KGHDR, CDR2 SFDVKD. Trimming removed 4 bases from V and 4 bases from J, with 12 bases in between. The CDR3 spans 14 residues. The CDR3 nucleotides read TGTGCCACCAGTGACCCTGGACAGAGCTATGGCTACACCTTC. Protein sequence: CATSDPGQSYGYTF.

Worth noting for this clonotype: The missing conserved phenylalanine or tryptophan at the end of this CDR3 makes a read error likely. CDR3 in amino acids: CASSSGQGAYGYTL. In nucleotides, the CDR3 is TGCGCCAGCAGCTCGGGACAGGGGGCCTATGGCTACACCCTC. The rearrangement uses TRBV5-1 and TRBJ1-2; 12 nucleotides line up with TRBD1. This CDR3 contains 14 residues. With V trimmed by 3 bases and J by 4 bases, 1 base remained unmatched. Germline loops: CDR1 SGHRS, CDR2 YFSETQ.

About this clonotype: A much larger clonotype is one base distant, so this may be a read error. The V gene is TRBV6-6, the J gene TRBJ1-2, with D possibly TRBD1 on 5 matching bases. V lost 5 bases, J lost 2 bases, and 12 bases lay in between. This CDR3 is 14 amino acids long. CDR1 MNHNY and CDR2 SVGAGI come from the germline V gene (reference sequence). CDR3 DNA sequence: TGTGCCAGCAGTCACAATCGGGGGAACTATGGCTACACCTTC. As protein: CASSHNRGNYGYTF.

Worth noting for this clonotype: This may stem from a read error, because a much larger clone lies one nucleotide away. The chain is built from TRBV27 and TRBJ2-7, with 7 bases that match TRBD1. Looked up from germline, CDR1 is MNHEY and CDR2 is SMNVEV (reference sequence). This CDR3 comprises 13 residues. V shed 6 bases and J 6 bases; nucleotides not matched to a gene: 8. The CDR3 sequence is CASSDRVSGEQYF. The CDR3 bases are TGTGCCAGCAGCGACAGGGTAAGTGGCGAGCAGTACTTC.

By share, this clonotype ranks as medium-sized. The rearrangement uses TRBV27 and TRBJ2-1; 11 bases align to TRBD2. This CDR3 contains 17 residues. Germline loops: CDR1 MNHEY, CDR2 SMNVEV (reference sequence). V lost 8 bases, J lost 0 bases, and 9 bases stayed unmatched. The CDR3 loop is CASSGLAEAVSYNEQFF. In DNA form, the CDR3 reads TGTGCCAGCTCGGGACTAGCGGAGGCCGTCTCCTACAATGAGCAGTTCTTC.

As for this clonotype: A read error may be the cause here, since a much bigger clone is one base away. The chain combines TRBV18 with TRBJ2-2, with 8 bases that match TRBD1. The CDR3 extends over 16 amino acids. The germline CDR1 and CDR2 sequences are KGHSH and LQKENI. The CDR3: CASSPRLQGAAGEPFF. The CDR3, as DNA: TGTGCCAGCTCACCACGTCTCCAGGGGGCCGCCGGGGAGCCGTTTTTT. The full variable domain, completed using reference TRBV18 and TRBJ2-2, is NAGVMQNPRHLVRRRGQEARLRCSPMKGHSHVYWYRQLPEEGLKFMVYLQKENIIDESGMPKERFSAEFPKEGPSILRIQQVVRGDSAAYFCASSPRLQGAAGEPFFGEGSRLTVL.